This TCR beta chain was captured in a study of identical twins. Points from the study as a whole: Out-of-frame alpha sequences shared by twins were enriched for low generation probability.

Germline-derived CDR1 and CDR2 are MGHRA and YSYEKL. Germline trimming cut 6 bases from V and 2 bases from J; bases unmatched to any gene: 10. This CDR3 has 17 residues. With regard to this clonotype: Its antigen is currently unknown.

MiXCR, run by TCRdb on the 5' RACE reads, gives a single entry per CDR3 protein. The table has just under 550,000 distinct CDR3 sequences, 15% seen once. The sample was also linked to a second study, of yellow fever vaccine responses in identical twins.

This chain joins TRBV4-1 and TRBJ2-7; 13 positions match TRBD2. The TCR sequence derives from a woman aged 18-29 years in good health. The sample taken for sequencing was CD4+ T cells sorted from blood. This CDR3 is CASSQLAGGRWAYEQYF. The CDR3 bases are TGCGCCAGCAGTCAACTAGCGGGAGGGAGGTGGGCCTACGAGCAGTACTTC.